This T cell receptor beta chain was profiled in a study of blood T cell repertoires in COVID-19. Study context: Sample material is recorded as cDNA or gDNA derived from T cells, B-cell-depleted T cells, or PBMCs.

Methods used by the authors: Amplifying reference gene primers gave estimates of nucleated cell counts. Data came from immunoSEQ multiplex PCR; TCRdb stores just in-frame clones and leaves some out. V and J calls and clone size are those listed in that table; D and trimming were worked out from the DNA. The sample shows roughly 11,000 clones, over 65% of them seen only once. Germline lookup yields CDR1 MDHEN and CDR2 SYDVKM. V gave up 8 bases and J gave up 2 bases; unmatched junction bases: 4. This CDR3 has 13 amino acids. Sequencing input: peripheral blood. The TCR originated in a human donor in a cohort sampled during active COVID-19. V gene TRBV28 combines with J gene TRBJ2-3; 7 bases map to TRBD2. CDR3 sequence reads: CASRTRNTDTQYF. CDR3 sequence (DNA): TGTGCCAGCCGGACTAGGAACACAGATACGCAGTATTTT. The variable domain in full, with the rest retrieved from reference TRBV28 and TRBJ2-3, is DVKVTQSSRYLVKRTGEKVFLECVQDMDHENMFWYRQDPGLGLRLIYFSYDVKMKEKGDIPEGYSVSREKKERFSLILESASTNQTSMYLCASRTRNTDTQYFGPGTRLTVL.